The next 24 T cell receptor beta chains were all read from a single sample in a study of identical twins. TCRdb reprocessed the 5' RACE reads via MiXCR and lists one record per CDR3 protein. The data contain a few hundred thousand distinct CDR3 sequences, roughly an eighth of them singletons. These data were also filed under a second study, of yellow fever vaccine responses in identical twins.

The sample was CD8+ T cells sorted from blood. The receptor set was obtained from a woman aged 18 to 35 in good health.

This clonotype was counted between two and nine times. The rearrangement uses TRBV20-1 and TRBJ2-3; D unresolved. Germline V gives CDR1 DFQATT, CDR2 SNEGSKA (reference sequence). V lost 0 bases and J lost 6, with 4 bases in between. The CDR3 has 11 residues. The CDR3 DNA sequence: TGCAGTGCTAGAGATTGGGATACGCAGTATTTT. Translation: CSARDWDTQYF.

This chain uses TRBV10-3 with TRBJ1-2; the D is unclear. In germline, CDR1 is ENHRY, CDR2 SYGVKD. Deletions cut 3 bases from V and 4 bases from J, with 9 bases between. The CDR3 length is 13 residues. CDR3 DNA: TGTGCCATCAGTGATCTGGACCTCTATGGCTACACCTTC. Translated: CAISDLDLYGYTF.

The chain couples TRBV28 to TRBJ1-2; TRBD1 matches 8 bases. J was trimmed by 4 bases and V by 7 bases; bases with no gene match: 23. CDR1 is MDHEN, CDR2 SYDVKM, per germline. The CDR3 runs 19 residues. The CDR3 reads CASNTLIAVAGGDGYGYTF. The CDR3 DNA sequence: TGTGCCAGCAATACCCTTATTGCGGTTGCAGGGGGCGACGGCTATGGCTACACCTTC.

V and J are TRBV9 and TRBJ2-2; 9 bases line up with TRBD2. V lost 4 bases, J lost 5 bases, and 12 bases stayed unmatched. In germline, CDR1 is SGDLS, CDR2 YYNGEE. This CDR3 is built from 17 residues. The CDR3 sequence: CASSTGLLAGRTGELFF. CDR3 in DNA: TGTGCCAGCAGCACCGGGCTGCTAGCGGGAAGGACCGGGGAGCTGTTTTTT.

This CDR3 is CSARALHRWWTEAFF. The CDR3 region has the DNA TGCAGTGCTAGAGCCCTCCACCGGTGGTGGACTGAAGCTTTCTTT. V gene TRBV20-1 combines with J gene TRBJ1-1; no reliable D call. V shed 1 base and J shed 5 bases, with 17 bases lying between them. CDR1 and CDR2 from the germline V gene are DFQATT and SNEGSKA (reference sequence). This CDR3 comprises 15 residues.

This clonotype was seen more than once but under ten times. The chain couples TRBV20-1 to TRBJ2-7; D might be TRBD2 (5 bases). CDR3 size: 11 residues. From germline, CDR1 is DFQATT and CDR2 SNEGSKA (reference sequence). The germline V and J ends were trimmed by 6 bases and 4 bases, with 10 bases remaining between them. In DNA, the CDR3 is TGCAGTGCCAGCGGCGGATACGAGCAGTACTTC. Encoded protein: CSASGGYEQYF.

In its sample, this clonotype was seen many times. V gene TRBV7-9 combines with J gene TRBJ2-2; TRBD2 matches at 7 bases. This CDR3 contains 17 residues. Germline V gene sequence: CDR1 SEHNR, CDR2 FQNEAQ (reference sequence). V trimming: 2 bases; J trimming: 1 base; junction bases outside the gene matches: 7. CDR3 bases: TGTGCCAGCAGCTTATTCCCTAGCGGCAAGAACACCGGGGAGCTGTTTTTT. As protein: CASSLFPSGKNTGELFF.

Regarding this clonotype: Since no conserved phenylalanine or tryptophan closes the CDR3, a read error is the likely cause. The rearrangement joins TRBV6-5 to TRBJ2-7; D unclear. V lost 0 bases and J lost 5, with 14 bases in between. The CDR3 spans 15 residues. Germline CDR1 and CDR2: MNHEY and SVGAGI. CDR3 in amino acids: CASSYSAPPTHEQYL. CDR3 sequence (DNA): TGTGCCAGCAGTTACTCTGCCCCACCGACCCACGAGCAGTACTTG.

In its sample, this clonotype was seen a few times. This chain joins TRBV6-2 or TRBV6-3 and TRBJ1-1; TRBD1 agrees at 7 bases. Germline assignment: CDR1 MNHEY and CDR2 SVGEGT. There are 12 residues in the CDR3. The junction had 8 bases not matched to a gene; V was cut back by 6 bases and J by 10 bases. The CDR3 DNA reads TGTGCCAGCAGAACCGACAGGGCAGGAGCTTTCTTT. Protein product: CASRTDRAGAFF.

The CDR3 nucleotides are TGTGCCACCAGTGATGGGGGACTAGCGGGAGTATCCTACAATGAGCAGTTCTTC. Its protein is CATSDGGLAGVSYNEQFF. The gene calls are TRBV24-1 and TRBJ2-1; 14 bases map to TRBD2. The CDR3 extends over 18 amino acids. The V and J ends lost 3 bases and 1 base, in that order; junction bases with no gene match: 4. Germline CDR1 reads KGHDR; CDR2 reads SFDVKD.

This clonotype was recorded a few times. The chain combines TRBV20-1 with TRBJ1-5, with D tentatively TRBD1 (5 bases). V was trimmed by 3 bases and J by 5 bases, leaving 11 bases between them. This CDR3 region has 13 residues. From germline, CDR1 is DFQATT and CDR2 SNEGSKA (reference sequence). The CDR3 region is CSARFRGDQPQHF. The CDR3 DNA sequence: TGCAGTGCTAGGTTTCGGGGGGATCAGCCCCAGCATTTT.

This clonotype occurred many times. The chain joins TRBV3-1 to TRBJ2-1, with 10 bases matching TRBD2. Germline lookup yields CDR1 LGHDT and CDR2 YNNKEL (reference sequence). J was trimmed by 7 bases and V by 4 bases; bases with no gene match: 7. CDR3 length: 15 amino acids. CDR3 region: CASSLGTSESNEQFF. CDR3 sequence (DNA): TGTGCCAGCAGCCTCGGGACTAGCGAAAGTAATGAGCAGTTCTTC.

This clonotype appeared a few times. The V call is TRBV11-2, the J call TRBJ1-1; D unresolved. The CDR3 is 13 residues long. Between the trimmed V and J ends, which lost 2 bases and 8 bases, there was a span of 12 bases. The germline CDR1 and CDR2 sequences are SGHAT and FQNNGV. CDR3 DNA sequence: TGTGCCAGCAGCTTACCGGGGTATCCCGAAGCTTTCTTT. Translating gives CASSLPGYPEAFF.

Ten or more counts support this clonotype. The J gene is TRBJ2-2, the V gene TRBV15; D may correspond to TRBD1 or TRBD2 (5 bases each). Trimming cost V 7 bases and J 2 bases, with 14 bases left between them. The CDR3 extends over 15 amino acids. The germline CDR1 and CDR2 sequences are LNHNV and YYDKDF (reference sequence). As DNA, the CDR3 is TGTGCCACCACTCCGGGACGGCTCAACACCGGGGAGCTGTTTTTT. Translated, it gives CATTPGRLNTGELFF.

V and J are TRBV28 and TRBJ2-7; D might be TRBD2 (5 bases). The length of the CDR3 is 13 residues. Trimming took 6 bases from V and 1 from J, leaving 10 bases between them. In germline, CDR1 is MDHEN, CDR2 SYDVKM. Here the CDR3 DNA reads TGTGCCAGCAGCGGGGTAGGGTCCTACGAGCAGTACTTC. Protein sequence: CASSGVGSYEQYF.

This chain links TRBV28 with TRBJ2-2; 7 nucleotides align to TRBD1. Germline V gene lookup returns CDR1 MDHEN and CDR2 SYDVKM. With V trimmed by 5 bases and J by 0 bases, 6 bases remained unmatched. CDR3 length equals 16 residues. CDR3 in amino acids: CASSKWDSSNTGELFF. The CDR3, as DNA: TGTGCCAGCAGTAAATGGGACAGCTCGAACACCGGGGAGCTGTTTTTT.

This clonotype was detected a few times. The chain uses TRBV6-2 or TRBV6-3 and TRBJ2-3, with 11 bases identical to TRBD2. V lost 2 bases to trimming and J lost 1 base; unmatched junction nucleotides: 2. The CDR3 runs to 16 residues. From germline, CDR1 is MNHEY and CDR2 SVGEGT. The DNA for the CDR3 is TGTGCCAGCAGTTACCCGACTAGCGGGGGCACAGATACGCAGTATTTT. It yields the protein CASSYPTSGGTDTQYF.

Concerning this clonotype itself: One end of the junction is discordant with germline, which a read error may explain. The V gene is TRBV12-3 or TRBV12-4, the J gene TRBJ2-2; 8 bases are shared with TRBD1. This CDR3 spans 19 amino acids. CDR3 loop: CASCLGSWAGGAYTGELFF. In nucleotides, the CDR3 is TGTGCCAGCTGTTTAGGCTCTTGGGCAGGGGGCGCCTACACCGGGGAGCTGTTTTTT.

This clonotype has at least ten counts. The chain has TRBV27 and TRBJ2-7; D call uncertain. V dropped 4 bases and J dropped 0 bases, with 10 bases sitting between them. The CDR3 is 14 residues long. The germline V gene encodes CDR1 MNHEY and CDR2 SMNVEV (reference sequence). This CDR3 reads CASSYGQNSYEQYF. CDR3 nucleotides: TGTGCCAGCAGTTATGGGCAGAACTCCTACGAGCAGTACTTC.

This chain's CDR3 is CASSVGRFGELFF. The CDR3 DNA follows: TGTGCCAGCAGCGTAGGAAGGTTCGGGGAGCTGTTTTTT. V usage is TRBV9 and J usage is TRBJ2-2; D is unresolved. Germline V gene sequence: CDR1 SGDLS, CDR2 YYNGEE. Trimming cost V 0 bases and J 7 bases, with 7 bases left between them. The CDR3 is 13 amino acids.

There are many counts of this clonotype. This chain connects TRBV6-5 to TRBJ1-1; no reliable D call. The CDR3 has 15 amino acids. Germline V lookup: CDR1 MNHEY, CDR2 SVGAGI. The ends were cut back, 0 bases at V and 4 bases at J, with 12 bases in the middle. CDR3 bases: TGTGCCAGCAGTTACTCGACCGCGGGGAGCACTGAAGCTTTCTTT. As protein: CASSYSTAGSTEAFF.

This clonotype has just a few counts. This chain joins TRBV5-6 and TRBJ2-3; 7 positions match TRBD1. CDR1 and CDR2 from the germline V gene are SGHDT and YYEEEE. Trimming took 4 bases from V and 4 from J; bases not matched to a gene: 15. CDR3 size: 17 residues. The CDR3: CASSPVGARQGADTQYF. The CDR3 nucleotides read TGTGCCAGCAGCCCTGTGGGGGCGAGACAGGGAGCAGATACGCAGTATTTT.

This clonotype was counted only a few times. The genes are TRBV24-1 and TRBJ2-7; no reliable D call. Trimming shortened V by 10 bases and J by 2 bases, and 17 bases separated the two germline ends. The CDR3 has 14 amino acids. Germline V lookup: CDR1 KGHDR, CDR2 SFDVKD. In nucleotides, the CDR3 is TGTGCCACATCTCGTTCGGTGAAGCCCTACGAGCAGTACTTC. Amino acids: CATSRSVKPYEQYF.

The chain recombines TRBV29-1 with TRBJ2-2, with unresolved D. Trimming took 6 bases from V and 7 from J, leaving 12 bases between them. CDR3 length: 12 amino acids. Looked up from germline, CDR1 is SQVTM and CDR2 is ANQGSEA. Written as DNA, the CDR3 is TGCAGCGTAGGGCGAGAGAACGGGGAGCTGTTTTTT. It yields the protein CSVGRENGELFF.